This record looks at one T cell receptor (beta chain) sequence and its context. One end of the junction fails to match germline, which may point to a read error. The assay was immunoSEQ multiplex PCR, and TCRdb's table has in-frame clones only and misses some. The repertoire includes just over 95,000 clones, approximately 61% of them detected once, and more than 40% sits in the top ten. This sample was taken from a study of shared clonotypes between healthy human individuals. Germline V lookup: CDR1 SGHTA, CDR2 FQGNSA. CDR3 length: 17 amino acids. Sequencing used memory CD8+ T cells sorted from blood. Subset denoted: CD45RO+ cells pooled with CCR7-negative TemRA cells. This TCR was sampled from a young man in good health. The V and J genes are TRBV7-2 and TRBJ1-2, with TRBD1 matching 11 bases. The CDR3 nucleotides are TGTGCCAGCAGCCTAGCTCTTGGACAGGGGGCTGGATATGGCTACACCTTC. Encoded protein: CASSLALGQGAGYGYTF.